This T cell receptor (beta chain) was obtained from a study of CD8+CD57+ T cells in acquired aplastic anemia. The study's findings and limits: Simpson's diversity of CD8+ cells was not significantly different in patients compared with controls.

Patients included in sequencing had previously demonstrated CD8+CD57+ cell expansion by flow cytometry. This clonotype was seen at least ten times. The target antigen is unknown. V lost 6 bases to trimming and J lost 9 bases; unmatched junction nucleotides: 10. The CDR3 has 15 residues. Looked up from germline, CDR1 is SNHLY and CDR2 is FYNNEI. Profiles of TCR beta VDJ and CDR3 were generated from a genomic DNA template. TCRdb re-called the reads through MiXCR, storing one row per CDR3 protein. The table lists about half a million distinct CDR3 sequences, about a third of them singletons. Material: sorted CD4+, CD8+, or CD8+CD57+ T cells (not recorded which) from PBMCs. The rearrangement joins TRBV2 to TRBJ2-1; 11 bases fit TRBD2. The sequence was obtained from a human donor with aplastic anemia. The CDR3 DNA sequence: TGTGCCAGCAGGGTAGCGGGAGGGATCCCTGTTGAGCAGTTCTTC. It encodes CASRVAGGIPVEQFF.